A single sample gave rise to the 5 T cell receptor beta chains below, sequenced in a study of blood T cell repertoires in COVID-19. TCRdb keeps only in-frame clones here, not all; method: immunoSEQ multiplex PCR. The data contain 80,000 to 100,000 clones, 81% of them singletons. Sequenced input: peripheral blood. The receptors were sampled from a man aged 55 to 70 with acute or convalescent COVID-19.

This clone was seen a few times. The rearrangement uses TRBV5-3 and TRBJ2-7; tentative D call: TRBD1 (6 bases). TRBV5-3 is recorded as an ORF, its role being uncertain. V lost 1 base and J 0 bases, leaving 8 bases between the germline ends. The CDR3 sequence is 14 residues long. The CDR3: CARSLNRASYEQYF. In DNA form, the CDR3 reads TGTGCCAGAAGCTTGAACAGGGCCTCCTACGAGCAGTACTTC.

This chain links TRBV7-2 with TRBJ2-7; weak D call: TRBD1 (6 bases). V shed 5 bases and J shed 6 bases, with 17 bases lying between them. The length of the CDR3 is 14 residues. Germline V CDR1 and CDR2: SGHTA, FQGNSA. The CDR3 protein is CASSPVGARVEQYF. In DNA form, the CDR3 reads TGTGCCAGCAGCCCAGTGGGGGCGCGGGTCGAGCAGTACTTC. The whole variable domain, remainder taken from reference TRBV7-2 and TRBJ2-7, is GAGVSQSPSNKVTEKGKDVELRCDPISGHTALYWYRQSLGQGLEFLIYFQGNSAPDKSGLPSDRFSAERTGGSVSTLTIQRTQQEDSAVYLCASSPVGARVEQYFGPGTRLTVT.

The gene calls are TRBV6-2 or TRBV6-3 and TRBJ1-2; the match to TRBD1 covers 7 bases. The CDR3 loop spans 17 amino acids. V lost 5 bases, J lost 1 base, and 13 bases stayed unmatched. CDR1 is MNHEY and CDR2 is SVGEGT in the germline V gene. CDR3 coding DNA: TGTGCCAGCAGTAGTCCGGGACAGCCTTTTAATAACTATGGCTACACCTTC. This translates into CASSSPGQPFNNYGYTF.

CDR3 loop: CASSEPGAGSYNEQFF. In DNA, the CDR3 is TGTGCCAGCAGTGAACCAGGGGCGGGTTCCTACAATGAGCAGTTCTTC. This chain connects TRBV25-1 to TRBJ2-1; possible D gene TRBD1, 6 bases. CDR1 is MGHDK, CDR2 SYGVNS, per germline. Trimming pared 2 bases from V and 1 base from J, leaving 12 bases between. This CDR3 comprises 16 residues.

The rearrangement uses TRBV19 and TRBJ2-6; D unresolved. From germline, CDR1 is LNHDA and CDR2 SQIVND (reference sequence). Trimming left V 5 bases short and J 0 bases short, with 5 bases between. The CDR3 length is 14 residues. The CDR3 DNA is TGTGCCAGTAGTGAGGCCTCTGGGGCCAACGTCCTGACTTTC. Protein product: CASSEASGANVLTF.